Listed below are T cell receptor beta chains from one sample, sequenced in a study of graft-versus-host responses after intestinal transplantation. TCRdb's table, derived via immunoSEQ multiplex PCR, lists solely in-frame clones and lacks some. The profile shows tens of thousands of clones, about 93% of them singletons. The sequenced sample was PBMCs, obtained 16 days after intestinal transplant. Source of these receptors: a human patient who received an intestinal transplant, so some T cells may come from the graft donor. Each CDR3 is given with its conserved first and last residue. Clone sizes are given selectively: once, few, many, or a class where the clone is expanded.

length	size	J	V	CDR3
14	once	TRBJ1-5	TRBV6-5	CASSYFAGNQPQHF
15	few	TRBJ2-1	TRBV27	CASSLGLAGYNEQFF
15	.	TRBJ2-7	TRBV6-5	CASRGPGTGPYEQYF
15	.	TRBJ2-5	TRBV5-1	CASSQALQGARTQYF
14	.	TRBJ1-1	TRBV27	CASSLKASGTEAFF
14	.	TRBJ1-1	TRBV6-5	CASSASQGNTEAFF
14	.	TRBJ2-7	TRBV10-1	CASSEGGEGYEQYF
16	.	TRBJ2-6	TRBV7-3	CASSPSVLSGANVLTF
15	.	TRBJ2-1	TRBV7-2	CASSSRTGGSNEQFF
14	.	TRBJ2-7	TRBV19	CASSIVDSSYEQYF
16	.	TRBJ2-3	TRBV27	CASSPTGLAATDTQYF
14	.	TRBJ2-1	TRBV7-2	CASSFAGPYNEQFF
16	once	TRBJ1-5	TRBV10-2	CASSMTGLNRNQPQHF
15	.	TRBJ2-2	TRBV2	CASKEGGENAGELFF
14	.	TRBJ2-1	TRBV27	CASSSGSTSYEQFF
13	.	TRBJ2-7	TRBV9	CASSVGISYEQYF
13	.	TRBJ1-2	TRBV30	CAWSVGGADGYTF
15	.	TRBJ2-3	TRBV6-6	CASSTGVHLGDTQYF
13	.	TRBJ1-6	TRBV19	CAATGTENSPLHF
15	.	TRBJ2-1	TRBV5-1	CASSFTGQAYNEQFF
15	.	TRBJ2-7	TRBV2	CASSEIKPRGYEQYF
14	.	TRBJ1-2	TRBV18	CASSARTGGFGYTF
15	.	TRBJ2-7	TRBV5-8	CASSRTGTAAYEQYF
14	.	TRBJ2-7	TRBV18	CASSLRDLSYEQYF
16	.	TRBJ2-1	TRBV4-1	CASSPLLGESHNEQFF
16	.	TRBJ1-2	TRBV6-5	CASSYSTGTIGHGYTF
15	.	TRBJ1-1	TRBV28	CASSWTGVLNTEAFF
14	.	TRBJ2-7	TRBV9	CASSVGQLPYEQYF
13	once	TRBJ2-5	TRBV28	CASSPGREGTQYF
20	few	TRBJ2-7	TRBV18	CASSPRREGRSSKDPYEQYF
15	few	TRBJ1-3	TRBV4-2	CASSQLSHPGNTIYF
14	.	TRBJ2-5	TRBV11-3	CASSLGQAGETQYF
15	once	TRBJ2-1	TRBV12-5	CASGFGEGFDNEQFF
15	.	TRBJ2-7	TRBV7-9	CASSLAGTGVDEQYF
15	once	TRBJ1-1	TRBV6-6	CASSYSRQGDTEAFF
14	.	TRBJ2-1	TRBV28	CASSLIDGYNEQFF
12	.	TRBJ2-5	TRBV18	CASSPQQETQYF
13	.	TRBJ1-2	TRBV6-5	CASSEDGKYGYTF
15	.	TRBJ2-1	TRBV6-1	CASSSTSGLYNEQFF
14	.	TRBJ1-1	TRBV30	CAWTDGTANTEAFF
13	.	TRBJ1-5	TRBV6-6	CASSYFPGQPQHF
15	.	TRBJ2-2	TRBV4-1	CASSQEGLLTGELFF
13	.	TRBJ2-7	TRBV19	CASSIVEGREQYF
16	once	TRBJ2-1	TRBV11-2	CASSVRLAGVYNEQFF
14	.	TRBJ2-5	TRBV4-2	CASSQELAGETQYF
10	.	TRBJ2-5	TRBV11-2	CASSLDRPYF
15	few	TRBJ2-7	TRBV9	CASSVEGAGGHEQYF
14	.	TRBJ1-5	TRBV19	CASSMTKPNQPQHF
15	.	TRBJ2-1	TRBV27	CASSYVLAGGREQFF
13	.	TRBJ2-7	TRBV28	CATLGRSPLEQYF
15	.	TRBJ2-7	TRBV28	CASSTLAGLTYEQYF
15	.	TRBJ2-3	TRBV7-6	CASSPRGPGLDTQYF
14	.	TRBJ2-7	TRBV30	CAWITGGLAYEQYF
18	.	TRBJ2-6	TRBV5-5	CASESTVSHKSRANVLTF
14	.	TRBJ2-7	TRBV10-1	CASSPYAGPYEQYF